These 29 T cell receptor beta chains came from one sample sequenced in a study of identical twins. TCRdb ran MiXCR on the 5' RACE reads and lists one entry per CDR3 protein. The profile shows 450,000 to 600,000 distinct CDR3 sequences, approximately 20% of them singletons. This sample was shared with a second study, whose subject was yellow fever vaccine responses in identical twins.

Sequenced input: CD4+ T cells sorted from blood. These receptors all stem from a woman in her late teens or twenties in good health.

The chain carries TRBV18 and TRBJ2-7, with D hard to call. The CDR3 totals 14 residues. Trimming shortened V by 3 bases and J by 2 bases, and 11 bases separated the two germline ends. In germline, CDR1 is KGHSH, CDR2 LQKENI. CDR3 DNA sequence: TGTGCCAGCTCACCTAAGGCGGATACCTACGAGCAGTACGTC. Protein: CASSPKADTYEQYV.

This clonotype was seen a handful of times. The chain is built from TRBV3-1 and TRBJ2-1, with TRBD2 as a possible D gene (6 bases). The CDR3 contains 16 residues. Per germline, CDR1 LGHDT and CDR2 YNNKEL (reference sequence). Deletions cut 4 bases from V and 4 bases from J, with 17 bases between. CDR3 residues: CASSPRGERAYNEQFF. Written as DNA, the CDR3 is TGTGCCAGCAGCCCCCGGGGTGAGCGGGCATACAATGAGCAGTTCTTC.

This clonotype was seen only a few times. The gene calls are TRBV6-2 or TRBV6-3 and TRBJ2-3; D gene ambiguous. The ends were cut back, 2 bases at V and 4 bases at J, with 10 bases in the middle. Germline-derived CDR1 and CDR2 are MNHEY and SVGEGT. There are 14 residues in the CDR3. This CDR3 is CASSYGLAADTQYF. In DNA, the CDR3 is TGTGCCAGCAGTTACGGGTTAGCCGCAGATACGCAGTATTTT.

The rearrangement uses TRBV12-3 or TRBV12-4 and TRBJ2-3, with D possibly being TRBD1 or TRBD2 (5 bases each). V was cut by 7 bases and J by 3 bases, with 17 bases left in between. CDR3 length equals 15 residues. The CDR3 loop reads CASTGTLAGTDTQYF. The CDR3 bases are TGTGCCAGCACCGGGACCCTCGCCGGGACAGATACGCAGTATTTT.

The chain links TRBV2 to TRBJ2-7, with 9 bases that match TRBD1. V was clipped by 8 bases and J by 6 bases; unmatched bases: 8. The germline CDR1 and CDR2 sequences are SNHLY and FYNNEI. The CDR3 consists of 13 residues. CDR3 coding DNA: TGTGCCAGCGGCGGGACAGGGCCTCTCGAGCAGTACTTC. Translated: CASGGTGPLEQYF.

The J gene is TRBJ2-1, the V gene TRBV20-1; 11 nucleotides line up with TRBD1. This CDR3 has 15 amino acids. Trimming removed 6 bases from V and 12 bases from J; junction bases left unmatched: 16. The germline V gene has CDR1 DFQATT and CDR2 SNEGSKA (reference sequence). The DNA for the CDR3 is TGCAGTGCGAGAAAACCGGGACAGGGGGGTAGGAGGCAGTTCTTC. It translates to CSARKPGQGGRRQFF.

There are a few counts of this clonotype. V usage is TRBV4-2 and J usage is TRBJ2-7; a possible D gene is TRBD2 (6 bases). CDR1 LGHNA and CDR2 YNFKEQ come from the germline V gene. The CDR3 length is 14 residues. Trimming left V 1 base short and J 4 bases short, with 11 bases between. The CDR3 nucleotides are TGTGCCAGCAGCCAAGTTTCGGGAGAGTACGAGCAGTACTTC. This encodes CASSQVSGEYEQYF.

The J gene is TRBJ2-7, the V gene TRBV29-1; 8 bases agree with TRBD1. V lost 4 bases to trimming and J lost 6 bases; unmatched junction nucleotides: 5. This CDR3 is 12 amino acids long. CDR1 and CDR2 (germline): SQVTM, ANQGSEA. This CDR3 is CSVGQGQFEQYF. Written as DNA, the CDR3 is TGCAGCGTTGGACAGGGGCAGTTCGAGCAGTACTTC.

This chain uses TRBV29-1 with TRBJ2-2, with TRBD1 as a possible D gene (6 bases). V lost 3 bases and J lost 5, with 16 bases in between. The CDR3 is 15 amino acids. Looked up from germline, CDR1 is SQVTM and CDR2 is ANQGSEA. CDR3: CSVDPGTKKTGELFF. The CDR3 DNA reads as TGCAGCGTTGACCCCGGGACAAAAAAAACCGGGGAGCTGTTTTTT.

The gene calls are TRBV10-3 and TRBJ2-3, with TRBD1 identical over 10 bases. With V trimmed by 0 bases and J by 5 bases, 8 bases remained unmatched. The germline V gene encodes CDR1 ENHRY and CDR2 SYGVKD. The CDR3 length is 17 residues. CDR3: CAISESKTGGAGDTQYF. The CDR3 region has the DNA TGTGCCATCAGTGAGTCGAAGACAGGGGGCGCGGGAGATACGCAGTATTTT.

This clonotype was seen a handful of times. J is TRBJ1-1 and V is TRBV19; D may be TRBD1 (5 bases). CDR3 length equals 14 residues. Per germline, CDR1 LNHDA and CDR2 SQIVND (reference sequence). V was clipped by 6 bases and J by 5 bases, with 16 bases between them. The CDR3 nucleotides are TGTGCCAGTAGACCCAAACCGGGGGGTACTGAAGCTTTCTTT. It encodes CASRPKPGGTEAFF.

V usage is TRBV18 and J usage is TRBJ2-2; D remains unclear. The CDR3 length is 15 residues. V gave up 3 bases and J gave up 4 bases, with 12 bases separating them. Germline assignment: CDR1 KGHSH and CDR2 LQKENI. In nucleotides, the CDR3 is TGTGCCAGCTCACCCCCCACAAGCGTCACCGGGGAGCTGTTTTTT. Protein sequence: CASSPPTSVTGELFF.

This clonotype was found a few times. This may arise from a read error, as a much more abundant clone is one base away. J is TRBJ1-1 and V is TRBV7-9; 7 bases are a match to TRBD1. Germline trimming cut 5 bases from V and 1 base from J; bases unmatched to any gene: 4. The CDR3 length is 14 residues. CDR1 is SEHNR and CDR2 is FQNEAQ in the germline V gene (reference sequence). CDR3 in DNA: TGTGCCAGCAGCCCGGGACAGAAGAACACTGAAGCTTTCTTT. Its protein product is CASSPGQKNTEAFF.

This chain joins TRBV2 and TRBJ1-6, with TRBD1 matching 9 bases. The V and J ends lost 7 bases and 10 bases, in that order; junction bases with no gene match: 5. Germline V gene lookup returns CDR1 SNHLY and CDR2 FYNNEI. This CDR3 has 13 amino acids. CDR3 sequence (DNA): TGTGCCAGCAAGGGACAGGGCGGCTCACCCCTCCACTTT. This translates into CASKGQGGSPLHF. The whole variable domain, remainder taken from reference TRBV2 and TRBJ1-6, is EPEVTQTPSHQVTQMGQEVILRCVPISNHLYFYWYRQILGQKVEFLVSFYNNEISEKSEIFDDQFSVERPDGSNFTLKIRSTKLEDSAMYFCASKGQGGSPLHFGNGTRLTVT.

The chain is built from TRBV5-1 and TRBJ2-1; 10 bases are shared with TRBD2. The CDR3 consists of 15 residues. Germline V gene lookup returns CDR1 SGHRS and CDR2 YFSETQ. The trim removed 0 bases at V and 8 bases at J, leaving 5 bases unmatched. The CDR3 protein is CASSLEPSGSDEQFF. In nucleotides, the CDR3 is TGCGCCAGCAGCTTGGAGCCTAGCGGGAGCGATGAGCAGTTCTTC.

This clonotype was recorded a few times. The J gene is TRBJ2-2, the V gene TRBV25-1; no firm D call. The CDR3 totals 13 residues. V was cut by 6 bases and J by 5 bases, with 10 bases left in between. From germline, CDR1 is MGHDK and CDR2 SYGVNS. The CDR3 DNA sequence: TGTGCCAGCAGGAGATTAGTTACCGGGGAGCTGTTTTTT. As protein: CASRRLVTGELFF.

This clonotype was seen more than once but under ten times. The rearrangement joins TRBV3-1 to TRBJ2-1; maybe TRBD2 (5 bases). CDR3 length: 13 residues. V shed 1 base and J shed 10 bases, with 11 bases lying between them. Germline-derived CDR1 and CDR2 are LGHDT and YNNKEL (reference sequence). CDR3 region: CASSQGLSLEQFF. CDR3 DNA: TGTGCCAGCAGCCAAGGACTATCTTTAGAGCAGTTCTTC.

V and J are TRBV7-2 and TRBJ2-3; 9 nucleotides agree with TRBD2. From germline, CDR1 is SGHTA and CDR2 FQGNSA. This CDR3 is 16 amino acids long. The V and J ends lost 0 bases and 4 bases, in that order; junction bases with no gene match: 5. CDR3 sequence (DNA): TGTGCCAGCAGCTTAGCCTCTAGCGGGGTGGCAGATACGCAGTATTTT. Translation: CASSLASSGVADTQYF.

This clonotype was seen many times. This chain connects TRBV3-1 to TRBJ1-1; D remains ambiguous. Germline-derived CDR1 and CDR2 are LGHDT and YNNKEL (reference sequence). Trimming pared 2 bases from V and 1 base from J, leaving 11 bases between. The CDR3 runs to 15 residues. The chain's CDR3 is CASSQMTSGNTEAFF. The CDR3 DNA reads TGTGCCAGCAGCCAAATGACGTCCGGGAACACTGAAGCTTTCTTT.

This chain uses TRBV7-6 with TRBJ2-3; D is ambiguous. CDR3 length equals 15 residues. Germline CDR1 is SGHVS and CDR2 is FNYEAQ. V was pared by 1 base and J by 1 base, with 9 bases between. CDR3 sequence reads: CASSLGRVRTDTQYF. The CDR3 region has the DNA TGTGCCAGCAGCTTAGGAAGGGTCCGCACAGATACGCAGTATTTT.

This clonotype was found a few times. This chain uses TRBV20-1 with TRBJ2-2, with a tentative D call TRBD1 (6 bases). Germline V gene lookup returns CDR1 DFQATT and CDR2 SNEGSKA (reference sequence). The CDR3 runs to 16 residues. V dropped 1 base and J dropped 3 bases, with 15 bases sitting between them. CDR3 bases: TGCAGTGCTAGAGCCGAGACCTGGACAGACACCGGGGAGCTGTTTTTT. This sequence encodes CSARAETWTDTGELFF.

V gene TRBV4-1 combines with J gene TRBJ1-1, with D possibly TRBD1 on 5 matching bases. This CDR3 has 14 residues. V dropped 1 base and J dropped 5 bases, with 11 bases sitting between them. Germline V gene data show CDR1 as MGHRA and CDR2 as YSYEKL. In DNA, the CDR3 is TGCGCCAGCAGCCAAGTTTCGGGGGTGACTGAAGCTTTCTTT. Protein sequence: CASSQVSGVTEAFF.

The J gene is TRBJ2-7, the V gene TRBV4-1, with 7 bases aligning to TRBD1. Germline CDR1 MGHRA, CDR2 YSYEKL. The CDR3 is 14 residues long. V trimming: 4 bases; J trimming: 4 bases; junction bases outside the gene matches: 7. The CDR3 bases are TGCGCCAGCAGCCTAACCGGGACAGAATACGAGCAGTACGTC. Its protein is CASSLTGTEYEQYV.

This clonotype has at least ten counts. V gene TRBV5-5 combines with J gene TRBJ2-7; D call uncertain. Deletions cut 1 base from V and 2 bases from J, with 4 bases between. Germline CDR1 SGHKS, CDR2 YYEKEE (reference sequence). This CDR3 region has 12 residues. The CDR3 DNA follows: TGTGCCAGCAGCTTGACCACCTACGAGCAGTACTTC. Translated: CASSLTTYEQYF.

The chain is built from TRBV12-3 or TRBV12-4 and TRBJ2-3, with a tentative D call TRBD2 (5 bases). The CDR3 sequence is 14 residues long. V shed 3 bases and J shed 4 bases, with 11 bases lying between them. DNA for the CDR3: TGTGCCAGCAGTTTTTCCCTAGCAGCAGATACGCAGTATTTT. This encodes CASSFSLAADTQYF.

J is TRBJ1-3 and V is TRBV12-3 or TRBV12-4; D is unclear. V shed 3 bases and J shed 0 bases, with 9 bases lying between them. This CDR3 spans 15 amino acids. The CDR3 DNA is TGTGCCAGCAGTTTTTTCGGGAGCTCTGGAAACACCATATATTTT. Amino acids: CASSFFGSSGNTIYF.

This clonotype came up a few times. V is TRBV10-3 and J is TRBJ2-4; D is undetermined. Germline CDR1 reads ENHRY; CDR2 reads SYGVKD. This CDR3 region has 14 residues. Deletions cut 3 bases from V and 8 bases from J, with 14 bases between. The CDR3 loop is CAISDVKHGDIQYF. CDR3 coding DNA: TGTGCCATCAGTGATGTCAAACATGGGGACATTCAGTACTTC.

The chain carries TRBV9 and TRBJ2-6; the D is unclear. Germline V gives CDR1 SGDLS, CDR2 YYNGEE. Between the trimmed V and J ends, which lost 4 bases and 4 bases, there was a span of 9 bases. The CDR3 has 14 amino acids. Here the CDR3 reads CASSPMGGANVLTF. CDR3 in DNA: TGTGCCAGCAGCCCCATGGGGGGGGCCAACGTCCTGACTTTC.

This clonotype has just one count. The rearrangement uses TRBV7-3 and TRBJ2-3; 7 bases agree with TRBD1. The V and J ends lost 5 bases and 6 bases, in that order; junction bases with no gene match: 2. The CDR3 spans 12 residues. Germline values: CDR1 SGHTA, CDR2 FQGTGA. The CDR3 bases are TGTGCCAGCAGCCAACAGGGGGATACGCAGTATTTT. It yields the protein CASSQQGDTQYF.